The rows below give T cell receptor beta chains drawn from one sample of a study of shared clonotypes between healthy human individuals. Sequencing was performed with immunoSEQ multiplex PCR; in TCRdb, only in-frame clones are kept and a portion is missing. The data show about 2.1 million clones, with around 93% seen just once and less than 2% held by the top ten. The sequenced material came from naive CD8+ T cells from PBMCs. The source is a man aged 18 to 35 in good health. Some clones in this sample may be carry-over from other donors' samples. Both conserved end residues are part of each CDR3. Each record gives: D gene, V gene, CDR3 protein. The D gene is left open where the match is weak.

TRBD2 TRBV28 CASSDPRTRGTDTQYF
NA TRBV6-1 CASSEVVTEVYGYTF
NA TRBV6-5 CASSYAQNYGYTF
NA TRBV27 CASSLSGEQYF
TRBD1 TRBV15 CATSRPGQGAGYTF
NA TRBV7-2 CASSPTGRLNSYEQYF
NA TRBV27 CASSKLSGGLPAYEQYF
NA TRBV6-1 CASSEGVGLNYGYTF
NA TRBV14 CASSRRTDDSYEQYF
NA TRBV27 CASSLFGGGGELFF
NA TRBV9 CASSVGGEEKLFF
TRBD1 TRBV5-1 CASSLRQGGGYTF
NA TRBV4-3 CASSQAAAESYEQYF
NA TRBV11-3 CASSPDGSSYNEQFF
TRBD1 TRBV27 CASTLGQSSYNEQFF
TRBD1 TRBV2 CASSVGQGVGEQYF
TRBD1 TRBV6-5 CASTGTGPNYGYTF
TRBD1 TRBV28 CAIPPRTGDGYTF
NA TRBV29-1 CSVMPAGARIYGYTF
NA TRBV7-2 CASSLRAESEQYF
TRBD2 TRBV28 CASSPTSGSTGELFF
NA TRBV5-5 CASSLPVGGNTEAFF
NA TRBV5-1 CASSLDWLYTGELFF
NA TRBV29-1 CSGWNTGELFF
NA TRBV28 CASSFSSAYNEQFF
TRBD2 TRBV7-7 CASSLARGLAGSPGGELFF
TRBD2 TRBV6-6 CASRPPGTSFYEQYF
NA TRBV19 CATDSLYGYTF
TRBD2 TRBV2 CASSEPSPGTSGRRGTGELFF
TRBD2 TRBV9 CASSAYTSGHSYNEQFF
TRBD1 TRBV13 CASSSRGQGDNEQFF
TRBD2 TRBV19 CASSIQTGTSGRDEQFF
NA TRBV2 CASKPRPGYETQYF
NA TRBV7-9 CASSLGTESYEQYF
TRBD2 TRBV27 CASSRLAGVGPDTQYF
NA TRBV7-2 CASSPRGGATNTQYF
TRBD2 TRBV14 CASSQLTGGYEQYF
NA TRBV7-9 CAIQERVTNYGYTF
TRBD1 TRBV7-6 CASSGGQGPTYEQYF
NA TRBV18 CASSPPTTGELFF
TRBD2 TRBV29-1 CSVLAGGRGEQYF
NA TRBV5-1 CASSLTPDLSADTQYF
TRBD1 TRBV4-3 CASSQEGTGSYNEQFF
TRBD1 TRBV9 CASSAAGTGDYEQYF
NA TRBV5-5 CASSLGTGLNTEAFF
NA TRBV18 CASSPDSKYEQYF
NA TRBV5-5 CASSLIYEQFF
TRBD1 TRBV2 CASSIDRVGSSYNEQFF
NA TRBV5-1 CASSHRDGLYNEQFF
NA TRBV27 CASILRGGGTEAFF
TRBD2 TRBV7-9 CASSPREGSYNEQFF
NA TRBV25-1 CASSESPGETQYF
NA TRBV4-3 CASSQAPGSGETQYF
TRBD1 TRBV6-1 CASSVGTGPSYEQYF
NA TRBV11-3 CASSLVGQNYGYTF
NA TRBV19 CASSISGGSNQPQHF
NA TRBV7-2 CASSPGPPTNEKLFF
NA TRBV27 CASTRGNIQYF
TRBD1 TRBV18 CASSQTGVKNTGELFF